Presented here are 19 T cell receptor beta chains from one specimen sequenced in a study of blood T cell repertoires in COVID-19. The data were produced by immunoSEQ multiplex PCR, yet TCRdb's version contains in-frame clones alone and is incomplete. Here the sample spans over 200,000 clones, 90% to 95% being singletons. The sequenced sample was peripheral blood. The receptors here all came from a man in his sixties with COVID-19, enrolled during active disease.

The chain has TRBV10-1 and TRBJ2-2; D uncertain. The CDR3 length is 13 residues. The germline CDR1 and CDR2 sequences are WNHNN and SYGVQD (reference sequence). The V end lost 0 bases, the J end lost 6 bases, and 5 bases lay between the germline ends. This chain's CDR3 is CASSESIPGELFF. The CDR3 DNA sequence: TGCGCCAGCAGTGAGTCTATTCCCGGGGAGCTGTTTTTT.

CDR3: CASSRRGGGHYNEQFF. The CDR3 bases are TGTGCCAGCAGTCGACGAGGGGGGGGCCACTACAATGAGCAGTTCTTC. The V and J genes are TRBV6-6 and TRBJ2-1, with D perhaps TRBD2 (7 bases). Per the germline V gene, CDR1 is MNHNY and CDR2 is SVGAGI (reference sequence). The CDR3 runs 16 residues. Trimming removed 5 bases from V and 3 bases from J, with 17 bases in between.

This chain joins TRBV29-1 and TRBJ1-1; tentatively, D is TRBD1 (5 bases). The CDR3 sequence is 12 residues long. Germline-derived CDR1 and CDR2 are SQVTM and ANQGSEA. V was trimmed by 6 bases and J by 8 bases, leaving 16 bases between them. The CDR3 sequence is CSVHTPGGEAFF. CDR3 DNA sequence: TGCAGCGTCCATACCCCCGGGGGAGAAGCTTTCTTT.

The J gene is TRBJ2-1, the V gene TRBV27; 8 bases match TRBD2. This CDR3 has 20 residues. Unmatched junction bases numbered 28, after V lost 6 bases and J lost 9 bases. Germline CDR1 and CDR2: MNHEY and SMNVEV (reference sequence). CDR3 amino acids: CASSMDGRGLGAGVGGEQFF. As DNA, the CDR3 is TGTGCCAGCAGCATGGACGGGAGGGGGTTAGGCGCGGGAGTAGGTGGTGAGCAGTTCTTC.

J is TRBJ2-7 and V is TRBV14, with 9 bases that match TRBD2. This CDR3 contains 14 residues. V was pared by 8 bases and J by 4 bases, with 9 bases of the junction left unmatched. Germline CDR1 and CDR2: SGHDN and FVKESK. The CDR3 reads CASAAGGSMYEQYF. The CDR3 DNA reads as TGTGCCAGCGCCGCGGGAGGGTCGATGTACGAGCAGTACTTC.

This clone appeared a single time. The chain links TRBV4-1 to TRBJ2-3, with TRBD2 matching 12 bases. This CDR3 contains 21 residues. Germline values: CDR1 MGHRA, CDR2 YSYEKL. The junction had 15 bases not matched to a gene; V was cut back by 0 bases and J by 2 bases. The CDR3 sequence: CASSQELRTSGAARNTDTQYF. CDR3 DNA sequence: TGCGCCAGCAGCCAAGAATTGCGGACTAGCGGGGCCGCGAGGAACACAGATACGCAGTATTTT.

This chain uses TRBV14 with TRBJ2-7, with TRBD1 matching 9 bases. The J segment lost 6 bases and the V segment lost 3 bases, leaving 3 bases of the junction unmatched. Germline CDR1 reads SGHDN; CDR2 reads FVKESK. The CDR3 totals 13 residues. CDR3 in amino acids: CASSHRDRAEQYF. The CDR3 nucleotides read TGTGCCAGCAGCCACCGGGACAGGGCCGAGCAGTACTTC.

The chain combines TRBV7-2 with TRBJ2-2; 8 bases are a match to TRBD1. This CDR3 has 14 amino acids. Germline lookup yields CDR1 SGHTA and CDR2 FQGNSA. V was clipped by 2 bases and J by 6 bases; unmatched bases: 2. DNA of the CDR3: TGTGCCAGCAGCTTAATACAGGGGGCCGGGGAGCTGTTTTTT. This codes for CASSLIQGAGELFF.

The CDR3 nucleotides are TGTGCCAGTAGCCGACTAGCGGGAAGTAATCCCTACGAGCAGTACTTC. Its translation: CASSRLAGSNPYEQYF. This rearrangement joins TRBV19 to TRBJ2-7, with 11 bases lining up with TRBD2. Germline CDR1 LNHDA, CDR2 SQIVND (reference sequence). The CDR3 has 16 residues. V lost 6 bases and J lost 2; bases outside the gene matches: 9. The complete variable domain, with remaining parts taken from reference TRBV19 and TRBJ2-7, reads DGGITQSPKYLFRKEGQNVTLSCEQNLNHDAMYWYRQDPGQGLRLIYYSQIVNDFQKGDIAEGYSVSREKKESFPLTVTSAQKNPTAFYLCASSRLAGSNPYEQYFGPGTRLTVT.

V is TRBV28 and J is TRBJ1-5; 9 bases agree with TRBD1. The J segment lost 6 bases and the V segment lost 6 bases, leaving 9 bases of the junction unmatched. CDR1 is MDHEN, CDR2 SYDVKM, per germline. The CDR3 sequence is 15 residues long. The CDR3 is CASRRTGVSSQPQHF. CDR3 sequence (DNA): TGTGCCAGCAGACGGACAGGGGTGTCAAGTCAGCCCCAGCATTTT.

The chain employs TRBV2 and TRBJ2-7, with D possibly being TRBD1 (6 bases). This CDR3 has 14 residues. Germline V lookup: CDR1 SNHLY, CDR2 FYNNEI. Trimming took off 6 bases at V and 0 bases at J, with 12 bases between the two ends. This CDR3 reads CASRGTGLSYEQYF. Here the CDR3 DNA reads TGTGCCAGCAGAGGAACAGGGCTCTCCTACGAGCAGTACTTC.

The chain carries TRBV5-1 and TRBJ2-1; 7 bases align to TRBD2. Trimming took 0 bases from V and 2 from J; bases not matched to a gene: 5. Germline V CDR1 and CDR2: SGHRS, YFSETQ. The CDR3 is 16 residues long. The CDR3: CASSLGRAGAYNEQFF. The CDR3 region has the DNA TGCGCCAGCAGCTTGGGTCGGGCGGGGGCCTACAATGAGCAGTTCTTC.

The rearrangement joins TRBV6-5 to TRBJ1-2; 8 bases are a match to TRBD1. There are 14 residues in the CDR3. CDR1 and CDR2 from the germline V gene are MNHEY and SVGAGI. Trimming at V came to 3 bases and at J to 7 bases, leaving 7 bases not matched to a gene. The CDR3 spells CASSYRQGAVGYTF. The CDR3 DNA is TGTGCCAGCAGTTATAGGCAGGGGGCAGTTGGCTACACCTTC.

The J gene is TRBJ2-2, the V gene TRBV5-1; 7 bases agree with TRBD2. V lost 4 bases to trimming and J lost 5 bases; unmatched junction nucleotides: 8. The germline gives CDR1 SGHRS, CDR2 YFSETQ. The length of the CDR3 is 15 residues. This CDR3 is CASSAGLVGTGELFF. CDR3 coding DNA: TGCGCCAGCAGCGCCGGACTAGTAGGGACCGGGGAGCTGTTTTTT.

The CDR3 DNA follows: TGCGCCAGCAGCCCCGGGACAGGGGGCAATCAGCCCCAGCATTTT. Its translation: CASSPGTGGNQPQHF. This rearrangement joins TRBV5-1 to TRBJ1-5, with TRBD1 matching 10 bases. The CDR3 contains 15 residues. Germline values: CDR1 SGHRS, CDR2 YFSETQ. Germline trimming cut 4 bases from V and 2 bases from J; bases unmatched to any gene: 3.

This sequence joins TRBV5-5 and TRBJ2-2; TRBD2 matches at 10 bases. Germline-derived CDR1 and CDR2 are SGHKS and YYEKEE (reference sequence). The CDR3 consists of 18 residues. V lost 0 bases, J lost 3 bases, and 8 bases stayed unmatched. The CDR3 sequence is CASSLEGLAGVYTGELFF. The CDR3 coding sequence is TGTGCCAGCAGCTTGGAGGGCCTAGCGGGAGTTTACACCGGGGAGCTGTTTTTT.

The chain links TRBV15 to TRBJ1-4; tentative D call: TRBD1 (5 bases). Trimming took 5 bases from V and 4 from J, leaving 11 bases between them. Germline values: CDR1 LNHNV, CDR2 YYDKDF (reference sequence). CDR3 length: 14 residues. Written as DNA, the CDR3 is TGTGCCACCAGCCGGGGGGGGTATAATGAAAAACTGTTTTTT. It yields the protein CATSRGGYNEKLFF.

The chain carries TRBV7-3 and TRBJ1-2, with D tentatively TRBD1 (6 bases). The length of the CDR3 is 14 residues. Per germline, CDR1 SGHTA and CDR2 FQGTGA. Trimming left V 4 bases short and J 6 bases short, with 15 bases between. The CDR3 nucleotides are TGTGCCAGCAGCTCTACCCCCAGACAGGATGGCTACACCTTC. Its protein is CASSSTPRQDGYTF.

The chain recombines TRBV29-1 with TRBJ1-2; 10 bases are shared with TRBD1. J was trimmed by 8 bases and V by 7 bases; bases with no gene match: 10. Germline V gene data show CDR1 as SQVTM and CDR2 as ANQGSEA. The CDR3 extends over 13 amino acids. The DNA of the CDR3 is TGCAGCGACCGGGACAGGGGATTTGGCGGCTACACCTTC. This encodes CSDRDRGFGGYTF.